This entry describes one TCR beta chain. Clones were sequenced by immunoSEQ multiplex PCR, and TCRdb holds only the in-frame ones, with some missing. The sample has 75,000 to 95,000 clones, approximately 94% seen once. The data were obtained in a study of technical replicates of blood from several donors. The sample was T cells isolated from PBMCs. The sequence was collected from a human donor in good health.

CDR3 protein: CSVASENTEAFF. CDR3 DNA: TGCAGCGTTGCTTCAGAAAACACTGAAGCTTTCTTT. The chain employs TRBV29-1 and TRBJ1-1; no reliable D call. V lost 4 bases to trimming and J lost 2 bases, with 8 bases between them. CDR1 and CDR2 (germline): SQVTM, ANQGSEA. The CDR3 loop spans 12 amino acids.